This T cell receptor beta chain comes out of a study of vaccination and CD4 T cells after COVID-19. Concerning this clonotype itself: Its specificity is not known. At one end, the junction sequence differs from germline, possibly due to a read error.

Stated treatment: approximately nine-day PBMC culture with coronavirus spike peptide pools or control peptides (ViraFEST assay). The Oncomine TCR Beta short-read assay was applied to DNA of cultured CD4+ T cells. Each CDR3 protein gets one entry after TCRdb re-called the PCR reads with MiXCR. The sample lists over 11,000 distinct CDR3 sequences, 20% to 25% occurring once. CDR1 is MNHNS and CDR2 is SASEGT in the germline V gene. The CDR3 is 15 amino acids. This TCR was sampled from a human donor with COVID-19. The sample was cultured CD4+ T cells from blood. This chain uses TRBV6-1 with TRBJ1-2, with a weak D call TRBD1 (6 bases). CDR3 loop: CVSSENRAASYGYTF. CDR3 DNA: TGTGTCAGCAGTGAAAACAGGGCCGCCTCCTATGGCTACACCTTC.